One sample yielded the 13 T cell receptor beta chains listed below, sequenced in a study of blood T cell repertoires in COVID-19. TCRdb keeps only in-frame clones here, not all; method: immunoSEQ multiplex PCR. The sample has about 170,000 clones, approximately 88% seen once. Sequenced material: peripheral blood. These receptor sequences come from a woman older than 75 with active or convalescent COVID-19.

The V gene is TRBV1, the J gene TRBJ2-7; the table's D call TRBD2 went unverified against the DNA. TRBV1 is marked as a pseudogene. The CDR3 runs 20 residues. CDR3 residues: CTSSQKVRSPPAPSSYEQYF. The CDR3 DNA follows: TGCACCAGCAGCCAAAAGGTCCGATCTCCCCCAGCGCCGAGCTCCTACGAGCAGTACTTC.

This clone is a singleton in its sample. The chain couples TRBV27 to TRBJ1-1; D is possibly TRBD1 (6 bases). Deletions cut 1 base from V and 4 bases from J, with 16 bases between. This CDR3 is built from 16 residues. Per the germline V gene, CDR1 is MNHEY and CDR2 is SMNVEV (reference sequence). The CDR3 DNA follows: TGTGCCAGCAGTTTATTCACAGGGAGTGTGGGCACTGAAGCTTTCTTT. Protein product: CASSLFTGSVGTEAFF.

The V and J genes are TRBV9 and TRBJ1-1, with TRBD1 as a possible D gene (6 bases). The V gene lost 4 bases and the J gene lost 8 bases, with 15 bases spanning the gap. Germline lookup yields CDR1 SGDLS and CDR2 YYNGEE. The CDR3 is 13 amino acids. CDR3: CASSTFSQGEAFF. The CDR3 coding sequence is TGTGCCAGCAGCACTTTCAGTCAGGGGGAAGCTTTCTTT.

The V gene is TRBV2, the J gene TRBJ2-1; 8 positions match TRBD2. The CDR3 consists of 16 residues. The J segment lost 2 bases and the V segment lost 7 bases, leaving 10 bases of the junction unmatched. From germline, CDR1 is SNHLY and CDR2 FYNNEI. The CDR3 reads CASNGGASGAYNEQFF. For the CDR3, the DNA is TGTGCCAGCAACGGGGGGGCCTCGGGGGCCTACAATGAGCAGTTCTTC.

The chain couples TRBV29-1 to TRBJ1-1; D remains unclear. Trimming stripped 1 base from V and 5 bases from J, with 14 bases between. The CDR3 consists of 14 residues. Per the germline V gene, CDR1 is SQVTM and CDR2 is ANQGSEA. The CDR3 protein is CSVEGAVGWTEAFF. The CDR3 coding sequence is TGCAGCGTTGAAGGTGCGGTAGGATGGACTGAAGCTTTCTTT.

The rearrangement joins TRBV6-5 to TRBJ2-7; D unclear. CDR1 and CDR2 (germline): MNHEY, SVGAGI. V was trimmed by 2 bases and J by 6 bases, leaving 14 bases between them. This CDR3 region has 14 residues. In DNA, the CDR3 is TGTGCCAGCAGTTACAACCATCTACTCCCCGAGCAGTACTTC. Its protein is CASSYNHLLPEQYF.

The rearrangement joins TRBV4-3 to TRBJ1-1, with no clear D. V was cut by 0 bases and J by 5 bases, with 10 bases left in between. Looked up from germline, CDR1 is LGHNA and CDR2 is YSLEER. The CDR3 runs 14 residues. CDR3 protein: CASSQERVVTEAFF. DNA for the CDR3: TGCGCCAGCAGCCAAGAGCGTGTAGTAACTGAAGCTTTCTTT.

The rearrangement uses TRBV19 and TRBJ1-1; D perhaps matches TRBD1 (5 bases). The CDR3 runs to 15 residues. V lost 7 bases to trimming and J lost 1 base, with 16 bases between them. Per the germline V gene, CDR1 is LNHDA and CDR2 is SQIVND (reference sequence). The CDR3 coding sequence is TGTGCCAGTACTCCCGGGGGGGAATGGAACACTGAAGCTTTCTTT. Protein product: CASTPGGEWNTEAFF. The variable domain in full, completed from reference TRBV19 and TRBJ1-1, reads DGGITQSPKYLFRKEGQNVTLSCEQNLNHDAMYWYRQDPGQGLRLIYYSQIVNDFQKGDIAEGYSVSREKKESFPLTVTSAQKNPTAFYLCASTPGGEWNTEAFFGQGTRLTVV.

The V and J genes are TRBV4-1 and TRBJ1-2; D is perhaps TRBD1 (5 bases). Germline CDR1 reads MGHRA; CDR2 reads YSYEKL. V lost 0 bases and J 8 bases, leaving 13 bases between the germline ends. The CDR3 totals 14 residues. CDR3 loop: CASSQDGTGRGYTF. In DNA, the CDR3 is TGCGCCAGCAGCCAAGATGGAACAGGTCGAGGCTACACCTTC.

The chain uses TRBV28 and TRBJ2-7, with 7 bases aligning to TRBD1. The CDR3 is 15 residues long. The germline V gene has CDR1 MDHEN and CDR2 SYDVKM. With 5 bases clipped from V and 5 bases from J, the junction kept 12 bases outside the gene matches. The CDR3 spells CASSPEGALGDEQYF. DNA for the CDR3: TGTGCCAGCAGTCCCGAGGGGGCTTTAGGGGACGAGCAGTACTTC.

The chain couples TRBV5-1 to TRBJ2-2, with 7 bases fitting TRBD2. CDR3 length: 15 amino acids. Per the germline V gene, CDR1 is SGHRS and CDR2 is YFSETQ. The junction had 8 bases not matched to a gene; V was cut back by 4 bases and J by 5 bases. Here the CDR3 reads CASSPRGDRTGELFF. CDR3 DNA sequence: TGCGCCAGCAGCCCACGGGGGGATCGGACCGGGGAGCTGTTTTTT.

V and J are TRBV6-2 or TRBV6-3 and TRBJ2-7, with 7 bases fitting TRBD2. J was trimmed by 5 bases and V by 6 bases; bases with no gene match: 10. Germline V gene sequence: CDR1 MNHEY, CDR2 SVGEGT. This CDR3 contains 14 residues. The CDR3: CASSPGTTLNEQYF. CDR3 in DNA: TGTGCCAGCAGCCCCGGGACTACGCTCAACGAGCAGTACTTC.

The chain has TRBV11-2 and TRBJ1-1; 7 bases match TRBD1. The CDR3 is 18 amino acids. Germline loops: CDR1 SGHAT, CDR2 FQNNGV. The J segment lost 1 base and the V segment lost 1 base, leaving 12 bases of the junction unmatched. CDR3 coding DNA: TGTGCCAGCAGCTTAGGGCCGGGACAGTCCATCGGGAACACTGAAGCTTTCTTT. This codes for CASSLGPGQSIGNTEAFF.